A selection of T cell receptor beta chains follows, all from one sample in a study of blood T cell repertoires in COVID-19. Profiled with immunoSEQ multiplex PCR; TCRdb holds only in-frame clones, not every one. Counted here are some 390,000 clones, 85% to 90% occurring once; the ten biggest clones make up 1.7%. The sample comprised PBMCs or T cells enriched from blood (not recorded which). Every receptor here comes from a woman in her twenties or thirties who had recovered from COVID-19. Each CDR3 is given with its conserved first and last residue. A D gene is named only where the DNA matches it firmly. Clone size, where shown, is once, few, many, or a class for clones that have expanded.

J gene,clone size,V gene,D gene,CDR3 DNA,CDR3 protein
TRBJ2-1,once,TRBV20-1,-,TGCAGTGCCGGAAAAGGCGGTGAGCAGTTCTTC,CSAGKGGEQFF
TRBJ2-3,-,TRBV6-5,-,TGTGCCAGCACCATTGGGCCAGCAGATACGCAGTATTTT,CASTIGPADTQYF
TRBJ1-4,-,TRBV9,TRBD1,TGTGCCAGCAGCGTAGGACAGGGGGCGACTAATGAAAAACTGTTTTTT,CASSVGQGATNEKLFF
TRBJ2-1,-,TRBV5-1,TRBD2,TGCGCCAGCAGCCCGACTAGGAGGGAGGGGAATGAGCAGTTCTTC,CASSPTRREGNEQFF
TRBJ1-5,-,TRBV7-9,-,TGTGCCAGCAGCCCGAGGGGAGGCCAGCCCCAGCATTTT,CASSPRGGQPQHF
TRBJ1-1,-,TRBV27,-,TGTGCCAGCAGGATAAGAGCAATCACAGGGCTAAACACTGAAGCTTTCTTT,CASRIRAITGLNTEAFF
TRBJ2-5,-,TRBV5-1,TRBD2,TGCGCCAGCAGCTTAGCGGGAGGTAGCCAAGAGACCCAGTACTTC,CASSLAGGSQETQYF
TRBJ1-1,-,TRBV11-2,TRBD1,TGTGCCAGCAGCTGGCACTACAGGGGTAAAGTCGCTGAAGCTTTCTTT,CASSWHYRGKVAEAFF
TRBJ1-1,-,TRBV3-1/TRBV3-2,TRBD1,TGTGCCAGCAGCCAAGAGACAGGGGGATATGAAGCTTTCTTT,CASSQETGGYEAFF
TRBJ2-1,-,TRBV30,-,TGTGCCTGGAGTCAAAGACCTAGCTCCTACAATGAGCAGTTCTTC,CAWSQRPSSYNEQFF
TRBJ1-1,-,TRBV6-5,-,TGTGCCAGCAGTTACGGTCTCGGCAGGTCGGAAGCTTTCTTT,CASSYGLGRSEAFF
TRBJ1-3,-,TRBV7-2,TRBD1,TGTGCCAGCAGCTTAACAGGGGCTGGAAACACCATATATTTT,CASSLTGAGNTIYF
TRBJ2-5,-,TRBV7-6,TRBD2,TGTGCCAGCAGCCCAGGGACTAGCGGTACCGAGACCCAGTACTTC,CASSPGTSGTETQYF
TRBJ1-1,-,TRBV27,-,TGTGCCAGCAGTTACATACAGAACACTGAAGCTTTCTTT,CASSYIQNTEAFF
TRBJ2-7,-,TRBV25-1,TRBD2,TGTGCCAGCAGTGACCTGACTAGCGGGGGATACGAGCAGTACTTC,CASSDLTSGGYEQYF
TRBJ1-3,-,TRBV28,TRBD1,TGTGCCAGCAGTCCCGTGACAGGGCGATCGGGAAACACCATATATTTT,CASSPVTGRSGNTIYF
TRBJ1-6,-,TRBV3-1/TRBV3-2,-,TGTGCCAGCAGCCATAGACGTATCCAACAGGGCACCTATAATTCACCCCTCCACTTT,CASSHRRIQQGTYNSPLHF
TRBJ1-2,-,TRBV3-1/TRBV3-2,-,TGTGCCAGCAGCCAAGACGGCCTTGGAGGGAACTATGGCTACACCTTC,CASSQDGLGGNYGYTF
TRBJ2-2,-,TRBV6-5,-,TGTGCCAGCAGTTACCCACAGGGAGTGGGGACCGGGGAGCTGTTTTTT,CASSYPQGVGTGELFF
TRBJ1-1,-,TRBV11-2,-,TGTGCCAGCAGCCTCCTGGGCGCTGAAGCTTTCTTT,CASSLLGAEAFF
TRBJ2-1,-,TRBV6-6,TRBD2,TGTGCCAGCAGTTACCCCAGTCGGGAGGGCCGCAATGAGCAGTTCTTC,CASSYPSREGRNEQFF
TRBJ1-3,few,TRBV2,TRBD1,TGTGCCAGCAGTGGACAGGGCGCCGGAAACACCATATATTTT,CASSGQGAGNTIYF
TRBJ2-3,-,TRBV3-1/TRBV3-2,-,TGTGCCAGCAGCCCGTTATGGGGCGGCAGAAGCACAGATACGCAGTATTTT,CASSPLWGGRSTDTQYF
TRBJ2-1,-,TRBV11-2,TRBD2,TGTGCCAGCAGGCGACTAGCGGGGGGGTTTGCGCAGTTCTTC,CASRRLAGGFAQFF
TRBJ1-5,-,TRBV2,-,TGTGCCACCGCACCAGGGGGCAATCAGCCCCAGCATTTT,CATAPGGNQPQHF
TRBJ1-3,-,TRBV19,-,TGTGCCAGTAAATACAGGGCAGACTCTGGAAACACCATATATTTT,CASKYRADSGNTIYF
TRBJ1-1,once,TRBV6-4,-,TGTGCCAGCAGGAAGGAGGCCGGGACAACTGAAGCTTTCTTT,CASRKEAGTTEAFF
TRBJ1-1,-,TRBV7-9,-,TGTGCCAGCAGCTTAGGAGGTCCCACTGAAGCTTTCTTT,CASSLGGPTEAFF
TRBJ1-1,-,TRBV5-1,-,TGCGCCAGCAGCTTGGGGCCACTTTTGGACAGCGGCCGAAGCACTGAAGCTTTCTTT,CASSLGPLLDSGRSTEAFF
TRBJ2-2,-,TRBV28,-,TGTGCCAGCAGTGATCCAGGGCCTCCCGGGGAGCTGTTTTTT,CASSDPGPPGELFF
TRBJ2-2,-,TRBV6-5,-,TGTGCCAGCAGTTACTCTCGGTCCGCGGGAGGGGAGCTGTTTTTT,CASSYSRSAGGELFF
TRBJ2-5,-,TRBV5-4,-,TGTGCCAGCAGCTTGGCCCTCCGGATTGGGGGGGCGCAGCAGGAGACCCAGTACTTC,CASSLALRIGGAQQETQYF
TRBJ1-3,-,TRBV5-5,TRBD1,TGTGCCAGCAGCTTAAGGACAGGGAGCGACGGAAACACCATATATTTT,CASSLRTGSDGNTIYF
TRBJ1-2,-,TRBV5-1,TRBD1,TGCGCCAGCTCGGACAGGGGGGGCTATGGCTACACCTTC,CASSDRGGYGYTF
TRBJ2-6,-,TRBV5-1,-,TGCGCCAGCAGCTTGCAGGGTTCTGGGGCCAACGTCCTGACTTTC,CASSLQGSGANVLTF
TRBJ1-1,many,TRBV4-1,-,TGCGCCAGCAGCCATTCTCAGGGACTAATCACTGAAGCTTTCTTT,CASSHSQGLITEAFF
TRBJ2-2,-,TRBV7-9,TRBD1,TGTGCCAGCACGGGACAGGGAGGTACCGGGGAGCTGTTTTTT,CASTGQGGTGELFF
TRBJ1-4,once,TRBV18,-,TGTGCCAGCTCCGCCGGCATGGGGCTCAATGAAAAACTGTTTTTT,CASSAGMGLNEKLFF
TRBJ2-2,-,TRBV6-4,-,TGTGCCAGCAAGTTCGACCCCCGGGGCACCGGGGAGCTGTTTTTT,CASKFDPRGTGELFF
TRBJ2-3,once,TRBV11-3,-,TGTGCCAGCAGCAGACGGCGGGGATTGGGCACAGATACGCAGTATTTT,CASSRRRGLGTDTQYF
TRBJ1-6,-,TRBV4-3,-,TGCGCCAGCAGCCATGAAGAGGGCCCTCCCCCGGGTTCACCCCTCCACTTT,CASSHEEGPPPGSPLHF
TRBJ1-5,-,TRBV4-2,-,TGTGCCAGCAGCGACGTCGCGGCTGGGAATCAGCCCCAGCATTTT,CASSDVAAGNQPQHF
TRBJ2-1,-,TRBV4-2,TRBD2,TGTGCCAGCAGCCAAGAAGAACTAGCGGTTCTTAGGGGGAATGAGCAGTTCTTC,CASSQEELAVLRGNEQFF
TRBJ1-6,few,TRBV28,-,TGTGCCAGCCGCTATGGACTCATTAATTCACCCCTCCACTTT,CASRYGLINSPLHF
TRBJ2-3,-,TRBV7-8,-,TGTGCCAGCAGCTTAACGGGAGATACGCAGTATTTT,CASSLTGDTQYF
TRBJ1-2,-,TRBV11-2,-,TGTGCCAGCAGCTTAGAGGCAAAAGCTAACTATGGCTACACCTTC,CASSLEAKANYGYTF
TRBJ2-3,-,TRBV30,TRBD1,TGTGCCTGGGGACGAGGACAGGGAAACACAGATACGCAGTATTTT,CAWGRGQGNTDTQYF
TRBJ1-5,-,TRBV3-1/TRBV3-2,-,TGTGCCAGCAGCCAAGAGGGGGCTTGGGGGCCCCAGCATTTT,CASSQEGAWGPQHF
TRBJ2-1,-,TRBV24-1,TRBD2,TGTGCCACCAGGGACTCCGGGACTACCCCTTACAATGAGCAGTTCTTC,CATRDSGTTPYNEQFF
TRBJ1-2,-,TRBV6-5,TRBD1,TGTGCCAGCAAACAGGGGCTGAATGGCTACACCTTC,CASKQGLNGYTF
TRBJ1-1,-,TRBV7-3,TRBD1,TGTGCCAGCAGCCAAGCGGGACAGGCGATGGGGGTCACTGAAGCTTTCTTT,CASSQAGQAMGVTEAFF
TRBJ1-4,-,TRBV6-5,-,TGTGCCAGCAGTTACTCCCAAGCCAATAGGAGGGAAAAACTGTTTTTT,CASSYSQANRREKLFF
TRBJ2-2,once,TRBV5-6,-,TGTGCCAGCAGCACCCTACCACAGACCGGGGAGCTGTTTTTT,CASSTLPQTGELFF
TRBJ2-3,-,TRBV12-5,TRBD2,TGTGCTAGTGGTTTTGGGACTAGCGGAGGCACAGATACGCAGTATTTT,CASGFGTSGGTDTQYF
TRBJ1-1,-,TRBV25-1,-,TGTGCCAGCAGTGCAGAACAGGTGGCCGCGAACACTGAAGCTTTCTTT,CASSAEQVAANTEAFF